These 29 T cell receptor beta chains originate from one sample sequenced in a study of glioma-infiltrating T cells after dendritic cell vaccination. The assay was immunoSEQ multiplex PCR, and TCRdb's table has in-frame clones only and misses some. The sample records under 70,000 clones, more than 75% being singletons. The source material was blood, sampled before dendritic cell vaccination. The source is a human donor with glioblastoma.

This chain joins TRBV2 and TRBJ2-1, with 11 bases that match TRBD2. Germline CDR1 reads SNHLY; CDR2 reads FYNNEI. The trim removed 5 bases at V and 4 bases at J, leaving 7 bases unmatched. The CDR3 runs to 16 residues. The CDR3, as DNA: TGTGCCAGCAGTAGGCTAGCGGGGGGACTTTACAATGAGCAGTTCTTC. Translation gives CASSRLAGGLYNEQFF.

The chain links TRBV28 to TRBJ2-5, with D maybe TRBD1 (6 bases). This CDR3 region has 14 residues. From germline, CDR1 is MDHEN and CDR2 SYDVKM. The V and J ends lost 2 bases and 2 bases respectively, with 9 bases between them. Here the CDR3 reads CASSLVDRQETQYF. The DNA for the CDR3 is TGTGCCAGCAGTTTAGTTGACAGGCAAGAGACCCAGTACTTC.

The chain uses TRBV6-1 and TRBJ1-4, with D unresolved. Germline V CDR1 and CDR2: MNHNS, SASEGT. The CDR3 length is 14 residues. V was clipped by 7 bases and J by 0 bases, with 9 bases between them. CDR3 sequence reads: CASTPQTTNEKLFF. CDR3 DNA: TGTGCCAGCACCCCACAGACAACTAATGAAAAACTGTTTTTT.

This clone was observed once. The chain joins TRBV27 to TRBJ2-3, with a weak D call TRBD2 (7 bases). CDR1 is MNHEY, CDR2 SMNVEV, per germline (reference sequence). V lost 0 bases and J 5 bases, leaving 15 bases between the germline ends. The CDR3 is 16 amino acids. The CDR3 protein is CASSLSVGGLVDTQYF. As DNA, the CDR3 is TGTGCCAGCAGTTTATCGGTGGGGGGGCTAGTAGATACGCAGTATTTT.

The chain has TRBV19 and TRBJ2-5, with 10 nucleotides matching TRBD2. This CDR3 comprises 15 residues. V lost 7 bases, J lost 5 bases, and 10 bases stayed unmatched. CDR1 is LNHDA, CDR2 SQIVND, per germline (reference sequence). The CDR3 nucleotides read TGTGCCAGTACCACTCGACTAGCGGGTCGTGAGACCCAGTACTTC. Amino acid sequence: CASTTRLAGRETQYF.

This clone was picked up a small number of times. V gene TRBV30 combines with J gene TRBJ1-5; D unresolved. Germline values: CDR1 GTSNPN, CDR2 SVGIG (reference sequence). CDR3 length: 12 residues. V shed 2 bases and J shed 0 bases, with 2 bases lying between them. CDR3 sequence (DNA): TGTGCCTGGAGTTATAGCAATCAGCCCCAGCATTTT. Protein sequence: CAWSYSNQPQHF.

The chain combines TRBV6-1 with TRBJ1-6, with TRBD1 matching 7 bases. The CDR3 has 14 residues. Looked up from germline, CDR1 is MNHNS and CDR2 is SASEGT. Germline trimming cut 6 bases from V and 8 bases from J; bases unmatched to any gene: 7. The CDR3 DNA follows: TGTGCCAGCAGGCGACAGGGAGTTTATTCACCCCTCCACTTT. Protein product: CASRRQGVYSPLHF.

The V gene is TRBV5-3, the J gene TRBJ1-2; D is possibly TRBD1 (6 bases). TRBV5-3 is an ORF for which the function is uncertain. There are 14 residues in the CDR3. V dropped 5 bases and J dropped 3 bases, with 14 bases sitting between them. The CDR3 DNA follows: TGTGCCAGAAGTTATGACAGGTTGGACTATGGCTACACCTTC. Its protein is CARSYDRLDYGYTF.

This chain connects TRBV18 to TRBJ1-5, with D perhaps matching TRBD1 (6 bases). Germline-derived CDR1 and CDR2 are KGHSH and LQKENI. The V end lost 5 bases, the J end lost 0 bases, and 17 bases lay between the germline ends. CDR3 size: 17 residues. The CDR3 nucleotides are TGTGCCAGCTCATTGCGCCGGGACATTAATAGCAATCAGCCCCAGCATTTT. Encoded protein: CASSLRRDINSNQPQHF.

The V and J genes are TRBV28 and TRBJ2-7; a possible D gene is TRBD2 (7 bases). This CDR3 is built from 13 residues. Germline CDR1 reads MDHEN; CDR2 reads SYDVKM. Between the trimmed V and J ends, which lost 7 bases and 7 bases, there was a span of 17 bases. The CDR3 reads CASTLGGAEEQYF. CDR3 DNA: TGTGCCAGCACCCTAGGGGGGGCCGAAGAGCAGTACTTC. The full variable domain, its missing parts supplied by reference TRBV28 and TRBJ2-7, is DVKVTQSSRYLVKRTGEKVFLECVQDMDHENMFWYRQDPGLGLRLIYFSYDVKMKEKGDIPEGYSVSREKKERFSLILESASTNQTSMYLCASTLGGAEEQYFGPGTRLTVT.

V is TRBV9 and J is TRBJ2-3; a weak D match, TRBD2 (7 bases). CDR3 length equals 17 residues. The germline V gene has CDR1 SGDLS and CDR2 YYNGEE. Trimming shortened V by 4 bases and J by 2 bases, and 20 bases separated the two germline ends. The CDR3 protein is CASSLLLTGGPTDTQYF. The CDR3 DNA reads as TGTGCCAGCAGCCTTCTTCTCACGGGGGGCCCCACAGATACGCAGTATTTT.

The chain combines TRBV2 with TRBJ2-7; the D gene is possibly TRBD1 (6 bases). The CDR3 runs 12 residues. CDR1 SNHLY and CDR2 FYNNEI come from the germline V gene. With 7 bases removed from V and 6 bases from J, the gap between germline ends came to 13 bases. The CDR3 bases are TGTGCCAGCAACAGGGCAGGGCTCGAGCAGTACTTC. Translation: CASNRAGLEQYF.

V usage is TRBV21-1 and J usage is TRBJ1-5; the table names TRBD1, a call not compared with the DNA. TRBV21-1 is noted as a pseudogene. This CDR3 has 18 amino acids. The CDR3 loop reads CASSIRGQGGGNNQPQHF. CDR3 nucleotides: TGTGCCAGCAGCATCCGTGGCCAGGGTGGGGGCAACAATCAGCCCCAGCATTTT.

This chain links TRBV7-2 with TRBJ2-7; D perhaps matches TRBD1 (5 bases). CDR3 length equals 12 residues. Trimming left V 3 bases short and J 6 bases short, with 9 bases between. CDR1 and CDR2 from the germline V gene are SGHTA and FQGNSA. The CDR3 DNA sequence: TGTGCCAGCAGCTTCCAGGGTATCGAGCAGTACTTC. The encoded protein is CASSFQGIEQYF.

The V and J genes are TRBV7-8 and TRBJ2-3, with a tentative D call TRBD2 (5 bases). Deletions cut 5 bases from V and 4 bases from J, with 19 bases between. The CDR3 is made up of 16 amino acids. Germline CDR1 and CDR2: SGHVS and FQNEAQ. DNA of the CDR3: TGTGCCAGCAGCCCGCCCCTGGACGGGGTGCCAGATACGCAGTATTTT. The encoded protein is CASSPPLDGVPDTQYF.

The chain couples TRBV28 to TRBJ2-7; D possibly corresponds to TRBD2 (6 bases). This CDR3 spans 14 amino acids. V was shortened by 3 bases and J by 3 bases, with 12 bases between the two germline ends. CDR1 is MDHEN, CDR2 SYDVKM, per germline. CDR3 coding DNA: TGTGCCAGCAGTTTTCGGCGGGGCCGCTACGAGCAGTACTTC. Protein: CASSFRRGRYEQYF. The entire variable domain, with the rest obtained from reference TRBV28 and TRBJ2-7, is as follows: DVKVTQSSRYLVKRTGEKVFLECVQDMDHENMFWYRQDPGLGLRLIYFSYDVKMKEKGDIPEGYSVSREKKERFSLILESASTNQTSMYLCASSFRRGRYEQYFGPGTRLTVT.

The CDR3 DNA reads TGCAGCGTTCCGGGACATCTCACCGGGGAGCTGTTTTTT. Translating it yields CSVPGHLTGELFF. V usage is TRBV29-1 and J usage is TRBJ2-2, with a weak D call TRBD1 (6 bases). Deletions cut 5 bases from V and 4 bases from J, with 11 bases between. Germline loops: CDR1 SQVTM, CDR2 ANQGSEA. The CDR3 is made up of 13 amino acids.

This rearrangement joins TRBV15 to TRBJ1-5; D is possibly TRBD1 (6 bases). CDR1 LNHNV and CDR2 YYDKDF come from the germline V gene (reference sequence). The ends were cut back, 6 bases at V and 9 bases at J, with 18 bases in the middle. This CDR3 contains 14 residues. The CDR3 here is CATSPTGRAWPQHF. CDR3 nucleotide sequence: TGTGCCACCAGTCCGACAGGTAGGGCATGGCCCCAGCATTTT.

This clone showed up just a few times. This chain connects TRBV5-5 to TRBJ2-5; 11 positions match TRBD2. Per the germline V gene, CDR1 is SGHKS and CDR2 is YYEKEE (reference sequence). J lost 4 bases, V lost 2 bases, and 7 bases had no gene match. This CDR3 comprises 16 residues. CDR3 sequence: CASSFSGGDRGETQYF. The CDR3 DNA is TGTGCCAGCAGCTTTAGCGGGGGGGACCGCGGAGAGACCCAGTACTTC.

CDR3 DNA: TGTGCCAGCAGCTCCTGGGGGACTAGCGGGAGACAAGAGACCCAGTACTTC. It encodes CASSSWGTSGRQETQYF. V gene TRBV7-2 combines with J gene TRBJ2-5; 14 bases are a match to TRBD2. After removal of 4 bases from V and 2 bases from J, the junction contained 6 bases not matched to a gene. This CDR3 spans 17 amino acids. Germline values: CDR1 SGHTA, CDR2 FQGNSA.

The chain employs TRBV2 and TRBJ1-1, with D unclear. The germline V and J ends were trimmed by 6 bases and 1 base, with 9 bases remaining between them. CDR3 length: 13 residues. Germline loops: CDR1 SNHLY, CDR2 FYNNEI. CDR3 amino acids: CASSSDSNTEAFF. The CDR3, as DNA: TGTGCCAGCAGCTCGGACTCGAACACTGAAGCTTTCTTT.

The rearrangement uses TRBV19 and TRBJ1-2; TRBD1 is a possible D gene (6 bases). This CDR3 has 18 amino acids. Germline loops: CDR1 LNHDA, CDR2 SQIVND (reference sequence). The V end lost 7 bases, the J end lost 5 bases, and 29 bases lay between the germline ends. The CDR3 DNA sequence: TGTGCCAGTAATCCCCGCGGACCCAGGGGAGCCCTAGAGTATGGCTACACCTTC. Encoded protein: CASNPRGPRGALEYGYTF. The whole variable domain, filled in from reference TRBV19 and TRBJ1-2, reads DGGITQSPKYLFRKEGQNVTLSCEQNLNHDAMYWYRQDPGQGLRLIYYSQIVNDFQKGDIAEGYSVSREKKESFPLTVTSAQKNPTAFYLCASNPRGPRGALEYGYTFGSGTRLTVV.

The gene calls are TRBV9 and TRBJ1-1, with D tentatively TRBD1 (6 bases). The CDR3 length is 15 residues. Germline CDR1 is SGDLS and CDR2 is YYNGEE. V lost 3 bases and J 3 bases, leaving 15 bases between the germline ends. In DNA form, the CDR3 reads TGTGCCAGCAGCGCCAGGGGCAGTAGAGACACTGAAGCTTTCTTT. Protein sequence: CASSARGSRDTEAFF.

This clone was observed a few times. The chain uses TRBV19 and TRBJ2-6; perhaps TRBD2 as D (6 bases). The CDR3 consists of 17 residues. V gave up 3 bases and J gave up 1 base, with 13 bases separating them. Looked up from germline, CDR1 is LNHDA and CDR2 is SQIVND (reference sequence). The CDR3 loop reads CASSIGTGGSGANVLTF. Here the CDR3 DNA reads TGTGCCAGTAGTATTGGGACTGGCGGATCTGGGGCCAACGTCCTGACTTTC.

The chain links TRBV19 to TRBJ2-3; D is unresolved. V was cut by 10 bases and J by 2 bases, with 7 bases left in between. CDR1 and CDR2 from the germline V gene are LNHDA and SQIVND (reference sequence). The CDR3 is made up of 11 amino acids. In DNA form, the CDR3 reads TGTGCCACCTCCTACACAGATACGCAGTATTTT. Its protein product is CATSYTDTQYF.

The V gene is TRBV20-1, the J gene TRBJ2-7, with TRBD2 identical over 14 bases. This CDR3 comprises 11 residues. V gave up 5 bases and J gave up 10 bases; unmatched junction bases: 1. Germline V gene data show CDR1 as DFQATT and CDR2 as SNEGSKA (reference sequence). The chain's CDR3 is CSAGTSGGQYF. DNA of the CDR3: TGCAGTGCTGGGACTAGCGGGGGACAGTACTTC.

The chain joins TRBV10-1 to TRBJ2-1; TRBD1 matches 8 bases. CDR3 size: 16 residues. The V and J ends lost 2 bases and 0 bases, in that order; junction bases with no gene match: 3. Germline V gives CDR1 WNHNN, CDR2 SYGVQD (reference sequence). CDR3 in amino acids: CASSERTGNSYNEQFF. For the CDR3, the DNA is TGCGCCAGCAGTGAGCGGACAGGGAACTCCTACAATGAGCAGTTCTTC.

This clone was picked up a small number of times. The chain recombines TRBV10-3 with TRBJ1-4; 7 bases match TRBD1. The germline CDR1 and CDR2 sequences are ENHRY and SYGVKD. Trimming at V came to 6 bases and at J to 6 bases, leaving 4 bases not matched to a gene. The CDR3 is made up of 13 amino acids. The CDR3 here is CAISLDRDEKLFF. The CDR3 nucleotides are TGTGCCATCAGCCTCGACAGGGATGAAAAACTGTTTTTT.

The CDR3 sequence is CAWSFGQSNEQYF. For the CDR3, the DNA is TGTGCCTGGAGTTTCGGACAGAGCAACGAGCAGTACTTC. This chain joins TRBV30 and TRBJ2-7; a weak D match, TRBD1 (6 bases). Trimming took 2 bases from V and 5 from J, leaving 13 bases between them. Germline-derived CDR1 and CDR2 are GTSNPN and SVGIG (reference sequence). This CDR3 has 13 residues.